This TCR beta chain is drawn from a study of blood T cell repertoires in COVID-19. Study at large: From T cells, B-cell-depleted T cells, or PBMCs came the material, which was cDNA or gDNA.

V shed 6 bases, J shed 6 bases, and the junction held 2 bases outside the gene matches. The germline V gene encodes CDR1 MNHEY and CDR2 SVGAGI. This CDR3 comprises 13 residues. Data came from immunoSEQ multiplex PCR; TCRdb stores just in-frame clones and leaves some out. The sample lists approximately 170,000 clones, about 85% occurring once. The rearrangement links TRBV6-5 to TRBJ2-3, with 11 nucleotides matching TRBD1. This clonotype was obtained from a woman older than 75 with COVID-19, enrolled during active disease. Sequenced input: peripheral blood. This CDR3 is CASRGTGGDTQYF. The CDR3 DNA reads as TGTGCCAGCAGGGGGACAGGGGGGGATACGCAGTATTTT.